The TCR beta chain under discussion was sequenced for a study of cytomegalovirus exposure and HLA in healthy donors. Study at large: An early data release held around 80 million unique TCRs from HLA-typed donors.

PCR was performed using 60 Vbeta and 13 Jbeta primers. Profiling relied on immunoSEQ multiplex PCR, and the TCRdb table lists in-frame clones only, not all of them. The sample yields some 87,000 clones, 60% to 80% seen once. General study findings and limits: The study flagged about 160 TCR beta chains as cytomegalovirus-associated. In a later analysis, at a false discovery rate of 0.05, about 15,000 TCR beta sequences were associated with HLA alleles. Data from an earlier analysis indicated that most TCR beta V segments were productive either about 90% or about 30% of the time.

This clone occurred a few times. Its antigen is unknown. The CDR3 extends over 15 amino acids. The V end was cut by 3 bases, the J end by 4 bases, with 16 bases between. Germline V gene data show CDR1 as SNHLY and CDR2 as FYNNEI. The material sequenced was PBMCs. This sequence joins TRBV2 and TRBJ2-7, with D uncertain. The source of this sequence is a woman in her forties in good health and CMV-seropositive. In DNA form, the CDR3 reads TGTGCCAGCAGTGAGAGAATGCAAGGCGGATACGAGCAGTACTTC. The encoded protein is CASSERMQGGYEQYF.